This TCR beta chain originates from a study of blood T cell repertoires in COVID-19. Study information: Sites in the United States, Italy and Spain provided acute and convalescent COVID-19 samples. Nucleic acid was either cDNA or gDNA, and it came from T cells, B-cell-depleted T cells, or PBMCs.

Clones were read by immunoSEQ multiplex PCR, and TCRdb kept only the in-frame ones, dropping some. This table holds 260,000 or so clones, about 86% found once. Sequencing was performed on peripheral blood. The sequence was obtained from a man aged 80 or over with acute or convalescent COVID-19.

The CDR3 loop is CASSKEGMGDRDYEQYF. The CDR3 DNA reads TGTGCCAGCAGCAAAGAGGGTATGGGAGACAGGGATTACGAGCAGTACTTC. The rearrangement links TRBV21-1 to TRBJ2-7; TRBD1, the D gene given by the table, was not confirmed from the DNA. TRBV21-1 is a listed pseudogene. The CDR3 runs 17 residues.